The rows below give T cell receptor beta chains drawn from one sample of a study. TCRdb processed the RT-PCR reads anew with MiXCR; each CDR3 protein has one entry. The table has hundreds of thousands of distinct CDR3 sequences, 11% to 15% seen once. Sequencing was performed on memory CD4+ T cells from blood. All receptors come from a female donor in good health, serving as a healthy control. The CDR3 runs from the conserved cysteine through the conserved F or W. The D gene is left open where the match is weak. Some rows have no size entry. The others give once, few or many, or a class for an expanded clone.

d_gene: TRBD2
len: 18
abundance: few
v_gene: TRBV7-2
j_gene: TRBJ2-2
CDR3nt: TGTGCCAGCAGCTCAGGACTAGCGGGAGGTCGGGACACCGGGGAGCTGTTTTTT
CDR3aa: CASSSGLAGGRDTGELFF

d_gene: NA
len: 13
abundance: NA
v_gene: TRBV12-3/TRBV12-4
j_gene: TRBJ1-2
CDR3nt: TGTGCCAGCAGGGTTGGCAGCTTCTATGGCTACACCTTC
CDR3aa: CASRVGSFYGYTF

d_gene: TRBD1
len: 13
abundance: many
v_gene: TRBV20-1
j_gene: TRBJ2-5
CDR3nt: TGCAGTGCTCCTGACAGGGGGAAGGAGACCCAGTACTTC
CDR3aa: CSAPDRGKETQYF

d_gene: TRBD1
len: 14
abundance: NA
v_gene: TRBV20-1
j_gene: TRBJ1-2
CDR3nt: TGCAGTGCGAGCTCGGGACAGCCGGGTTCTGGCTACACCTTC
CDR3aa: CSASSGQPGSGYTF

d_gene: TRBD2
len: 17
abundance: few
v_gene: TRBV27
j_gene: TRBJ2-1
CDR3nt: TGTGCCAGCAGTCGACCCGGGACTAGCTCGTTCTACAATGAGCAGTTCTTC
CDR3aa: CASSRPGTSSFYNEQFF

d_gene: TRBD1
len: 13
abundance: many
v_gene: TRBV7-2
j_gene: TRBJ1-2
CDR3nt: TGTGCCAGCAGCACGGGACAGGGGTATGGCTACACCTTC
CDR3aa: CASSTGQGYGYTF

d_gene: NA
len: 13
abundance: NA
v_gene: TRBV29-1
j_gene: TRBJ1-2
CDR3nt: TGCAGCGTTGAAGAGGAATTGCGGTATGGCTACACCTTC
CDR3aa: CSVEEELRYGYTF

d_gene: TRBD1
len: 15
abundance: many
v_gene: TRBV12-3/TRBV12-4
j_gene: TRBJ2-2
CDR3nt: TGTGCCAGCAGGAGGGACAGGGGGAACACCGGGGAGCTGTTTTTT
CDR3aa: CASRRDRGNTGELFF

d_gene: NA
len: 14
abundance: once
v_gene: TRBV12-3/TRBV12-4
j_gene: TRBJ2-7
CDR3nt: TGTGCCAGCAGTTTAGTAGAGGGTCAGCCCCAGCAGTACTTC
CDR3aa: CASSLVEGQPQQYF

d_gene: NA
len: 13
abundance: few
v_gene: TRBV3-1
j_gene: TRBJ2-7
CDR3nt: TGTGCCAGCACCGTCCAAGGTGGGACGGGGCAGTACTTC
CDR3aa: CASTVQGGTGQYF

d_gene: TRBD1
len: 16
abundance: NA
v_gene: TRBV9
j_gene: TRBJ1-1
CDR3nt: TGTGCCAGCAGCGCCGGGACAGGGGCGTTGAACACTGAAGCTTTCTTT
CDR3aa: CASSAGTGALNTEAFF

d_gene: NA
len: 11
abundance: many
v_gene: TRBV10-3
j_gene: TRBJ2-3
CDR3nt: TGTGCCATCAGTGGGAGAGATACGCAGTATTTT
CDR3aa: CAISGRDTQYF

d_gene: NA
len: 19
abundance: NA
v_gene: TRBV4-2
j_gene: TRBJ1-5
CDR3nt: TGTGCCAGCAGCCAAGATGGGGGGCTGCGGAAATACGGCAATCAGCCCCAGCATTTT
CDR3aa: CASSQDGGLRKYGNQPQHF

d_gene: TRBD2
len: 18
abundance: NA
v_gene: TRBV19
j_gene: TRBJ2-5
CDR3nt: TGTGCCAGTAGTATTGATTCTCCCGGGACTAGCGGGAAAGAGACCCAGTACTTC
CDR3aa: CASSIDSPGTSGKETQYF

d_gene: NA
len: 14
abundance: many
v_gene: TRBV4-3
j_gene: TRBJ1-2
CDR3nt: TGCGCCAGCAGCCAACATGGGGGGGCAGGAGGCTACACCTTC
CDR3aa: CASSQHGGAGGYTF

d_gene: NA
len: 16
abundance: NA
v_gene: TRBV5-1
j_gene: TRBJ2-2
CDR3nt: TGCGCCAGCAGCCTACTTCAGGGGTCCAACACCGGGGAGCTGTTTTTT
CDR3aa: CASSLLQGSNTGELFF

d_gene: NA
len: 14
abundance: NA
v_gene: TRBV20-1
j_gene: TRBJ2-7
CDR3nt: TGCAGTGCTAGAGATTTCAGGGGCTCCTACGAGCAGTACTTC
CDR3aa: CSARDFRGSYEQYF

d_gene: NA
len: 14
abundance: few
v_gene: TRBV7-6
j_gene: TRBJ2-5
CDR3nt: TGTGCCAGCAGCTTGGCAGGAATTGGAGAGACCCAGTACTTC
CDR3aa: CASSLAGIGETQYF

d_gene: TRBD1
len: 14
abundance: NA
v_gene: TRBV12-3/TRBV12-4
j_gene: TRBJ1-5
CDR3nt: TGTGCCAGCAGTTCCTGGACAGGGCAGCAAGACCAGCATTTT
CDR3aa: CASSSWTGQQDQHF

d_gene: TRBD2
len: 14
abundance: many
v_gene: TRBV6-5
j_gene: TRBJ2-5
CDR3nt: TGTGCCAGCCGACCGGGACTAGCTGCAGAGACCCAGTACTTC
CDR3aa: CASRPGLAAETQYF

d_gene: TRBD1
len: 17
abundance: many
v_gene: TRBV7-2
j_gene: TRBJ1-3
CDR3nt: TGTGCCAGCAGCCGAACCGGGACAGGAGTTACTGGAAACACCATATATTTT
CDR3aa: CASSRTGTGVTGNTIYF

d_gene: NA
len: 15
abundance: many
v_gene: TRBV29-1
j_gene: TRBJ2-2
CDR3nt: TGCAGCGCGCTGGCCGGGGGTACGAACACCGGGGAGCTGTTTTTT
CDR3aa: CSALAGGTNTGELFF

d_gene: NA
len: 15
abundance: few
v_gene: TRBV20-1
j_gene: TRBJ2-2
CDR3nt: TGCAGTGCTAGAGATCGGATCAGGAACACCGGGGAGCTGTTTTTT
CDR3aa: CSARDRIRNTGELFF

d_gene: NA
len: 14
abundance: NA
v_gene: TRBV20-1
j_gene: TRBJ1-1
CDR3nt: TGCAGTGTAGGGGTTCGGGTCGGGGCCACTGAAGCTTTCTTT
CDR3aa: CSVGVRVGATEAFF

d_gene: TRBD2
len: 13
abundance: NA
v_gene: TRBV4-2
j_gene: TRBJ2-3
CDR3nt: TGTGCCAGCAGCCAGAGCGGGAGAGATACGCAGTATTTT
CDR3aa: CASSQSGRDTQYF

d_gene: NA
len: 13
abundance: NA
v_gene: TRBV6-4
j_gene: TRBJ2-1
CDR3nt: TGTGCCAGCAGTGAGAATGTTTACAATGAGCAGTTCTTC
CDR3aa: CASSENVYNEQFF

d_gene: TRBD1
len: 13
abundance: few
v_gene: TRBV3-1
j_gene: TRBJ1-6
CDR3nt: TGTGCCAGCAGCAAACAGGGGGTTTTACCCCTCCACTTT
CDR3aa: CASSKQGVLPLHF

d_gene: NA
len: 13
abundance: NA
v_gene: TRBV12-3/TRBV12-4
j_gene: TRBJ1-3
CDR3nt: TGTGCCAGCAGTTTCTTCCGGGGAAACACCATATATTTT
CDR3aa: CASSFFRGNTIYF

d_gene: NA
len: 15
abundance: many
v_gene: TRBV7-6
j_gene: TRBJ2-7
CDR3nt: TGTGCCAGCAGCCTCACCGGGACGGAGACTTACGAGCAGTACTTC
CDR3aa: CASSLTGTETYEQYF

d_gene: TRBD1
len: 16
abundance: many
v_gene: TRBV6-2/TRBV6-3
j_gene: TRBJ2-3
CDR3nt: TGTGCCAGCAGTTACCGAGACAGGGGACGGACAGATACGCAGTATTTT
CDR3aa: CASSYRDRGRTDTQYF

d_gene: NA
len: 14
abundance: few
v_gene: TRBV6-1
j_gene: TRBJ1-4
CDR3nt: TGTGCCAGCCGCACGGGGGGCGGGAATGAAAAACTGTTTTTT
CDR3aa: CASRTGGGNEKLFF

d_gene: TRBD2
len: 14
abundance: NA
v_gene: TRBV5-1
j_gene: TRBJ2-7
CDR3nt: TGCGCCAGCAGCCTTTTCAGCGGGAGTGGGGAGCAGTACTTC
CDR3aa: CASSLFSGSGEQYF

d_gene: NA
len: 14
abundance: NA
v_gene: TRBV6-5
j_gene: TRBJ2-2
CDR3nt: TGTGCCAGCAGTTACCAGGTTGGCACCGGGGAGCTGTTTTTT
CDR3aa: CASSYQVGTGELFF

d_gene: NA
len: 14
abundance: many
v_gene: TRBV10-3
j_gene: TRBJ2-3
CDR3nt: TGTGCCATCAGTGAGGGACTGGACACAGATACGCAGTATTTT
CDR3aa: CAISEGLDTDTQYF

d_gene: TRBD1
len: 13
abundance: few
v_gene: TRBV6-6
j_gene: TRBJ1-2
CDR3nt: TGTGCCAGCAGGGAGGACAGGAACTATGGCTACACCTTC
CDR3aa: CASREDRNYGYTF

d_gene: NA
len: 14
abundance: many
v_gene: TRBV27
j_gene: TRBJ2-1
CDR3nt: TGTGCCAGCAGCGCCCACACTTCTCAATGGGAGCAGTTCTTC
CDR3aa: CASSAHTSQWEQFF

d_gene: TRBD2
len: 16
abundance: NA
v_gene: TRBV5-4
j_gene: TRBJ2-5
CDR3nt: TGTGCCAGCAGTCAATCTACGGGGGGTGCAGAGGAGACCCAGTACTTC
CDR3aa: CASSQSTGGAEETQYF

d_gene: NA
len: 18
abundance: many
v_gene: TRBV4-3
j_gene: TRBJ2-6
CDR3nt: TGCGCCAGCAGCCAAGCCTTACGACTCAGCTCTGGGGCCAACGTCCTGACTTTC
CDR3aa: CASSQALRLSSGANVLTF

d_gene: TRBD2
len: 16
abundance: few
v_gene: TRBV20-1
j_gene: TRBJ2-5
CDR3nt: TGCAGTGCTAGAGACCCGAGGACTAGGCTGGGGGAGACCCAGTACTTC
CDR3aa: CSARDPRTRLGETQYF

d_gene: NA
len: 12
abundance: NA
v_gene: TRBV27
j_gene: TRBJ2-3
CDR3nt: TGTGCCAGCAGTTTAAATCGAAATACGCAGTATTTT
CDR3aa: CASSLNRNTQYF

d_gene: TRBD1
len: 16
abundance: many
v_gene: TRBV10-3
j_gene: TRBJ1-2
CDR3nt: TGTGCCATCAGTGAGAGACAGGGTCTGGCTGGGGACGGCTACACCTTC
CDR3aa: CAISERQGLAGDGYTF

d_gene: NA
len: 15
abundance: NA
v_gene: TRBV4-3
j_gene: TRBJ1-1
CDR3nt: TGCGCCAGCAGCCAAGAGGGGCAGCTGAACATTGAAGCTTTCTTT
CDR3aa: CASSQEGQLNIEAFF

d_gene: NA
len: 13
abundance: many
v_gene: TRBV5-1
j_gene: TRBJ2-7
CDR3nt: TGCGCCAGCCAAACGGGTCTCATGCGGGAGCAGTACTTC
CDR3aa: CASQTGLMREQYF

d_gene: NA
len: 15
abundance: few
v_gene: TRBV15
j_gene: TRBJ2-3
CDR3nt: TGTGCCACCAGCAGAGGGGGGGTAAGGACAGATACGCAGTATTTT
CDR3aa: CATSRGGVRTDTQYF

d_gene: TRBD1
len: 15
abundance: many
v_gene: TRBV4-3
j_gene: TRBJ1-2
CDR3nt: TGCGCCAGCAGCCAAGATCGCAGGGGGCTGGTTGGCTACACCTTC
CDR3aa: CASSQDRRGLVGYTF